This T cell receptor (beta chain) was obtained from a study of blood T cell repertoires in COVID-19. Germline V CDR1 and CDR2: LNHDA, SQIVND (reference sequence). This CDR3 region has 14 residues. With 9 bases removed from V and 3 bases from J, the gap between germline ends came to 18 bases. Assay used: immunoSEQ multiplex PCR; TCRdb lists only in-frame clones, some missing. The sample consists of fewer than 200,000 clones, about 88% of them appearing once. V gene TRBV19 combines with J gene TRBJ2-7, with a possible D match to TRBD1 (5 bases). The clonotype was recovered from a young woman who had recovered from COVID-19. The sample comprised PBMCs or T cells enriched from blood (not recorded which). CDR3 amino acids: CASRPWGGNYEQYF. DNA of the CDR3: TGTGCCAGCCGGCCCTGGGGCGGAAACTACGAGCAGTACTTC.